This T cell receptor beta chain was found in a study of graft-versus-host responses after intestinal transplantation. Turning to the study itself: Isolated intestinal, liver-intestinal, or multivisceral transplants had been given to the recipients. Study-wide points: Early post-transplant HvG declines showed an association with peak circulating GvH clone levels.

The V and J ends lost 5 bases and 0 bases respectively, with 17 bases between them. Germline CDR1 is SGHVS and CDR2 is FQNEAQ. This CDR3 has 16 residues. This clone showed up just a few times. What it recognizes is unknown. Sequencing used immunoSEQ multiplex PCR; TCRdb keeps in-frame clones, though not all of them. The sample consists of tens of thousands of clones, around 93% of them appearing once. Material: unstimulated CD8+ T cells sorted from spleen or lymph node cells, obtained before transplant. The chain combines TRBV7-8 with TRBJ2-7; no reliable D call. This clonotype was obtained from a human donor who was the organ donor for an intestinal transplant. The CDR3 bases are TGTGCCAGCAGCCAAAGTCGATCAGCTAGCTCCTACGAGCAGTACTTC. Encoded protein: CASSQSRSASSYEQYF.